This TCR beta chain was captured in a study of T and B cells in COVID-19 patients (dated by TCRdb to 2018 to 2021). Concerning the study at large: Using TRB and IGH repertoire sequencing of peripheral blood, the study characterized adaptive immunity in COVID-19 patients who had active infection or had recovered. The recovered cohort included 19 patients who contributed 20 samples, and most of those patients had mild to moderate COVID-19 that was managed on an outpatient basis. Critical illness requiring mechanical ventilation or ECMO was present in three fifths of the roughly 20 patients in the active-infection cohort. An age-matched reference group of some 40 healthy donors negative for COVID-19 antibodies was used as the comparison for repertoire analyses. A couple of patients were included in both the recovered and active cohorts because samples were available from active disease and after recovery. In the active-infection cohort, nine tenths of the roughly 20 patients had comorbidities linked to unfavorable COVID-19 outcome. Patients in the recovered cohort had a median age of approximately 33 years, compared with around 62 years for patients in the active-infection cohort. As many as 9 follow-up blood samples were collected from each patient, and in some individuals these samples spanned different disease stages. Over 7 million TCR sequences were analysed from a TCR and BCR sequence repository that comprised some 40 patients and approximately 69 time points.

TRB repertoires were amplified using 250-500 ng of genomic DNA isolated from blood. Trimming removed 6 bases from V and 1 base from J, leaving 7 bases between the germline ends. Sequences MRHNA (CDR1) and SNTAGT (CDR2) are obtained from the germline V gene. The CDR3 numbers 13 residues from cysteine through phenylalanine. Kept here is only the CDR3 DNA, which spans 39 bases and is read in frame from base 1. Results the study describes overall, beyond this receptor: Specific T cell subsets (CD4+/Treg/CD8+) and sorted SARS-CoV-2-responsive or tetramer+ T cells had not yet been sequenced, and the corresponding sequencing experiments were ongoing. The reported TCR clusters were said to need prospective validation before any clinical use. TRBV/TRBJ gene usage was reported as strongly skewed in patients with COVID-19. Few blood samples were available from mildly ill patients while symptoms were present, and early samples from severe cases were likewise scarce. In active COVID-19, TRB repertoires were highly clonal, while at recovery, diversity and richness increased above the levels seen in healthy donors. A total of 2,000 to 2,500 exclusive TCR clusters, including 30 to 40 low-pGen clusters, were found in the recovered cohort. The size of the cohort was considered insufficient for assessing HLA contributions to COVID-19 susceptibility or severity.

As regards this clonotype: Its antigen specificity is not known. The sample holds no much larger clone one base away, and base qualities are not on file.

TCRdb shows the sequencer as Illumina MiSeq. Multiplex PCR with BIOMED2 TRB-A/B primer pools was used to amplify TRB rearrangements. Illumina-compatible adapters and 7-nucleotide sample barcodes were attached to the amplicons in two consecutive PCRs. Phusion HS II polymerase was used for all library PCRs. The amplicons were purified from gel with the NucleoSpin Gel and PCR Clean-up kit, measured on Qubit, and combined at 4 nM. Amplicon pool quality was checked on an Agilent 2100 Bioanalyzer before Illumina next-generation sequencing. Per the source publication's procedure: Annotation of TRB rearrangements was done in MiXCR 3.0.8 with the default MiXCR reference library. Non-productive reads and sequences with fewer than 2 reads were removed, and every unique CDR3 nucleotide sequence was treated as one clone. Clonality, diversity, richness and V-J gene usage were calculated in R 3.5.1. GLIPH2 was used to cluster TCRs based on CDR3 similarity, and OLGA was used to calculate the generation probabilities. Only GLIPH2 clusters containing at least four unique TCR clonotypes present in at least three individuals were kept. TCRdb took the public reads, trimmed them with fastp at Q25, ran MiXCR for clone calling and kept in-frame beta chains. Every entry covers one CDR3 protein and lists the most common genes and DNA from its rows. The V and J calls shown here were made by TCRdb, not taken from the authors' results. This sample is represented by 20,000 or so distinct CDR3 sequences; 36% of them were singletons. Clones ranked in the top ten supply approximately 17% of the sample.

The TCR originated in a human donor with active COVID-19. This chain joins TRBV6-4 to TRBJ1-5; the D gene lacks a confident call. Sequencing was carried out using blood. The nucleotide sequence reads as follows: TGTGCCAGCAGCGAAGGGAGCAATCAGCCCCAGCATTTT. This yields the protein CASSEGSNQPQHF.